These 27 T cell receptor beta chains share one sample of origin, sequenced in a study of blood T cell repertoires in COVID-19. The repertoire was sequenced with immunoSEQ multiplex PCR; TCRdb's copy has only in-frame clones and lacks some. The sample consists of 200,000 to 250,000 clones, under 90% of them appearing once. Material for sequencing was PBMCs or T cells enriched from blood (not recorded which). The source of these receptors is a woman in her sixties or seventies who had recovered from COVID-19.

This clone was seen just once. The V and J genes are TRBV6-7 and TRBJ2-1, with 11 bases that match TRBD2. TRBV6-7 is an ORF, with its function uncertain. This CDR3 is built from 15 residues. J gave up 4 bases and V 5 bases, and 4 bases lay outside the gene matches. The CDR3 loop reads CASSRGLADYNEQFF. The DNA for the CDR3 is TGTGCCAGCAGTCGGGGACTAGCGGATTACAATGAGCAGTTCTTC.

The gene calls are TRBV30 and TRBJ1-1; 8 bases align to TRBD1. J lost 2 bases, V lost 4 bases, and 3 bases had no gene match. The CDR3 is made up of 13 amino acids. Germline V CDR1 and CDR2: GTSNPN, SVGIG (reference sequence). CDR3 loop: CAWTGTGNTEAFF. In DNA, the CDR3 is TGTGCCTGGACCGGGACAGGAAACACTGAAGCTTTCTTT.

This clone was counted only a few times. The chain carries TRBV10-3 and TRBJ1-4; D is perhaps TRBD1 (6 bases). Germline V lookup: CDR1 ENHRY, CDR2 SYGVKD. CDR3 size: 15 residues. Trimming left V 4 bases short and J 8 bases short, with 17 bases between. The CDR3 DNA follows: TGTGCCATCAGTGGCTCTGGACAGAGCCTCGAAAAACTGTTTTTT. Residues: CAISGSGQSLEKLFF.

This rearrangement joins TRBV9 to TRBJ1-5; D unresolved. Germline V gives CDR1 SGDLS, CDR2 YYNGEE. With 4 bases removed from V and 3 bases from J, the gap between germline ends came to 8 bases. CDR3 length equals 13 residues. For the CDR3, the DNA is TGTGCCAGCAGCTCCCGTGTCAATCAGCCCCAGCATTTT. Encoded protein: CASSSRVNQPQHF.

This chain uses TRBV7-9 with TRBJ1-4; no clear D gene. The CDR3 spans 15 residues. The V gene's germline CDR1 is SEHNR and CDR2 FQNEAQ (reference sequence). V dropped 5 bases and J dropped 5 bases, with 15 bases sitting between them. CDR3: CASSPGSWENEKLFF. CDR3 coding DNA: TGTGCCAGCAGCCCCGGGTCGTGGGAGAATGAAAAACTGTTTTTT. The whole variable domain, remainder taken from reference TRBV7-9 and TRBJ1-4, is DTGVSQNPRHKITKRGQNVTFRCDPISEHNRLYWYRQTLGQGPEFLTYFQNEAQLEKSRLLSDRFSAERPKGSFSTLEIQRTEQGDSAMYLCASSPGSWENEKLFFGSGTQLSVL.

The V call is TRBV18, the J call TRBJ2-7; possible D gene TRBD1, 5 bases. In germline, CDR1 is KGHSH, CDR2 LQKENI. Trimming stripped 2 bases from V and 1 base from J, with 9 bases between. The CDR3 is 14 amino acids. The CDR3 region has the DNA TGTGCCAGCTCACCATCCAGGGAATCCTACGAGCAGTACTTC. This sequence encodes CASSPSRESYEQYF.

A single count supports this clone. J is TRBJ2-3 and V is TRBV7-9; 9 positions match TRBD2. The CDR3 is 14 amino acids. Germline lookup yields CDR1 SEHNR and CDR2 FQNEAQ (reference sequence). The J segment lost 5 bases and the V segment lost 6 bases, leaving 6 bases of the junction unmatched. CDR3 DNA: TGTGCCAGCAGAGCGGGAGGCGTTGTAGATACGCAGTATTTT. Residues: CASRAGGVVDTQYF.

This clone came up once. This chain links TRBV24-1 with TRBJ2-1, with 12 bases identical to TRBD2. Germline V gene lookup returns CDR1 KGHDR and CDR2 SFDVKD. The CDR3 contains 21 residues. Unmatched junction bases numbered 15, after V lost 0 bases and J lost 4 bases. DNA of the CDR3: TGTGCCACCAGTGATTTGCACGAGCTAGCGGGAGGGCCTAACTCTTACAATGAGCAGTTCTTC. Translated, it gives CATSDLHELAGGPNSYNEQFF.

This chain connects TRBV14 to TRBJ1-6; weak D call: TRBD1 (5 bases). The V end was cut by 1 base, the J end by 0 bases, with 10 bases between. Germline V lookup: CDR1 SGHDN, CDR2 FVKESK. This CDR3 has 17 residues. This CDR3 reads CASSQGTFSSYNSPLHF. CDR3 nucleotides: TGTGCCAGCAGCCAAGGGACATTTAGCTCCTATAATTCACCCCTCCACTTT.

V is TRBV4-1 and J is TRBJ2-5; TRBD2 is a possible D gene (7 bases). Trimming removed 3 bases at V and 5 bases at J, with 19 bases between. CDR1 MGHRA and CDR2 YSYEKL come from the germline V gene. This CDR3 contains 16 residues. In DNA form, the CDR3 reads TGCGCCAGCAGCCAGGACCGGGGGGCCACCGGGGAGACCCAGTACTTC. This encodes CASSQDRGATGETQYF.

The table lists this clone with a few counts. The J gene is TRBJ1-6, the V gene TRBV25-1; D is undetermined. The CDR3 loop spans 14 amino acids. Trimming shortened V by 4 bases and J by 0 bases, and 4 bases separated the two germline ends. The germline V gene has CDR1 MGHDK and CDR2 SYGVNS. The CDR3 DNA sequence: TGTGCCAGCAGTGCTAGCTCCTATAATTCACCCCTCCACTTT. Translating gives CASSASSYNSPLHF.

V is TRBV9 and J is TRBJ1-4; TRBD1 agrees at 9 bases. The CDR3 has 15 residues. The germline V gene has CDR1 SGDLS and CDR2 YYNGEE. Trimming took 2 bases from V and 8 from J; bases not matched to a gene: 7. CDR3 loop: CASSVSGQGGEKLFF. CDR3 coding DNA: TGTGCCAGCAGCGTGTCGGGACAGGGTGGGGAAAAACTGTTTTTT.

This chain connects TRBV6-5 to TRBJ1-3, with D possibly being TRBD1 (6 bases). V was clipped by 4 bases and J by 2 bases, with 9 bases between them. Germline lookup yields CDR1 MNHEY and CDR2 SVGAGI. CDR3 size: 14 residues. CDR3 loop: CASSLQGTGNTIYF. In nucleotides, the CDR3 is TGTGCCAGCAGTTTACAGGGTACTGGAAACACCATATATTTT.

The chain uses TRBV19 and TRBJ1-2; 10 nucleotides match TRBD1. CDR3 length equals 14 residues. CDR1 is LNHDA, CDR2 SQIVND, per germline (reference sequence). The J segment lost 7 bases and the V segment lost 5 bases, leaving 7 bases of the junction unmatched. The CDR3 DNA reads as TGTGCCAGTAGTTTCGACAGGGGGCTGAGTGGCTACACCTTC. Its protein is CASSFDRGLSGYTF.

The CDR3 sequence: CASSPTQDPGYEQYF. The CDR3 DNA reads TGTGCCAGCAGTCCTACACAGGATCCAGGCTACGAGCAGTACTTC. The V and J genes are TRBV2 and TRBJ2-7; TRBD1 might be the D (5 bases). Germline assignment: CDR1 SNHLY and CDR2 FYNNEI. The V end lost 5 bases, the J end lost 3 bases, and 17 bases lay between the germline ends. The CDR3 runs 15 residues.

V is TRBV2 and J is TRBJ1-6; D is undetermined. V lost 4 bases and J lost 5, with 9 bases in between. The CDR3 has 14 amino acids. Germline-derived CDR1 and CDR2 are SNHLY and FYNNEI. As DNA, the CDR3 is TGTGCCAGCAGTGGGAGGCAAAATAATTCACCCCTCCACTTT. The encoded protein is CASSGRQNNSPLHF.

The chain has TRBV27 and TRBJ2-7, with 11 bases matching TRBD1. The CDR3 extends over 16 amino acids. V dropped 7 bases and J dropped 7; count of bases not matched to a gene: 15. Germline V gene data show CDR1 as MNHEY and CDR2 as SMNVEV (reference sequence). In DNA form, the CDR3 reads TGTGCCAGCAATAACCCCGGGACAGGGGGGTCTGGGGAGCAGTACTTC. It encodes CASNNPGTGGSGEQYF.

A few counts support this clone. The genes are TRBV3-1 (or the pseudogene TRBV3-2) and TRBJ1-2, with D uncertain. The CDR3 totals 17 residues. Germline values: CDR1 LGHDT, CDR2 YNNKEL (reference sequence). Trimming took off 3 bases at V and 2 bases at J, with 19 bases between the two ends. In DNA, the CDR3 is TGTGCCAGCAGCCATCCACGGGGTGAGGTTGGCAACTATGGCTACACCTTC. It yields the protein CASSHPRGEVGNYGYTF.

The gene calls are TRBV6-5 and TRBJ1-2; D not certain. Trimming shortened V by 6 bases and J by 4 bases, and 12 bases separated the two germline ends. This CDR3 has 13 amino acids. Per the germline V gene, CDR1 is MNHEY and CDR2 is SVGAGI. CDR3 loop: CASSPGSRYGYTF. The CDR3 region has the DNA TGTGCCAGCAGCCCCGGTTCTCGCTATGGCTACACCTTC.

The gene calls are TRBV10-3 and TRBJ2-1; 8 nucleotides match TRBD2. Germline CDR1 is ENHRY and CDR2 is SYGVKD. V shed 1 base and J 3 bases; nucleotides not matched to a gene: 8. The length of the CDR3 is 17 residues. The CDR3: CAISEYPSGSNYNEQFF. In nucleotides, the CDR3 is TGTGCCATCAGTGAGTACCCCAGCGGGAGTAACTACAATGAGCAGTTCTTC.

In this sample, this clone turned up a few times. The chain combines TRBV3-1 (or the pseudogene TRBV3-2) with TRBJ1-5; possibly TRBD1 for D (5 bases). The CDR3 is 13 residues long. In germline, CDR1 is LGHDT, CDR2 YNNKEL (reference sequence). The V end lost 4 bases, the J end lost 6 bases, and 10 bases lay between the germline ends. The CDR3 nucleotides are TGTGCCAGCAGCCTCGGGGGAAGTCAGCCCCAGCATTTT. The encoded protein is CASSLGGSQPQHF.

The rearrangement links TRBV5-4 to TRBJ1-2, with D perhaps TRBD1 (6 bases). CDR3 length: 13 residues. Germline loops: CDR1 SGHNT, CDR2 YYREEE (reference sequence). V was clipped by 5 bases and J by 4 bases, with 12 bases between them. The CDR3 nucleotides read TGTGCCAGCAGTTCCACAGGGCCCTATGGCTACACCTTC. It specifies CASSSTGPYGYTF.

The V call is TRBV5-4, the J call TRBJ2-1; D perhaps matches TRBD2 (6 bases). V was pared by 3 bases and J by 5 bases, with 18 bases between. Germline V gene sequence: CDR1 SGHNT, CDR2 YYREEE (reference sequence). This CDR3 spans 16 amino acids. The CDR3 reads CASSSTYNPGDNEQFF. CDR3 in DNA: TGTGCCAGCAGCTCGACCTATAATCCGGGAGACAATGAGCAGTTCTTC.

The genes are TRBV29-1 and TRBJ1-4, with 8 nucleotides matching TRBD1. The germline CDR1 and CDR2 sequences are SQVTM and ANQGSEA. V was pared by 0 bases and J by 10 bases, with 7 bases of the junction left unmatched. The CDR3 covers 14 residues. CDR3 DNA: TGCAGCGTTGAAGACCAGGGGGCCTACGGAAAACTGTTTTTT. The encoded protein is CSVEDQGAYGKLFF.

This chain links TRBV19 with TRBJ2-7; TRBD2 matches at 8 bases. In germline, CDR1 is LNHDA, CDR2 SQIVND (reference sequence). The CDR3 is 15 residues long. V lost 5 bases and J lost 3; bases outside the gene matches: 9. Here the CDR3 reads CASSVQAGEFYEQYF. The CDR3 nucleotides are TGTGCCAGTAGTGTACAAGCGGGAGAATTCTACGAGCAGTACTTC.

The rearrangement uses TRBV29-1 and TRBJ2-1; D is possibly TRBD1 (7 bases). Germline V CDR1 and CDR2: SQVTM, ANQGSEA. Trimming took 4 bases from V and 9 from J, leaving 16 bases between them. This CDR3 spans 13 amino acids. The CDR3 nucleotides are TGCAGCGTTGTTGGGGGGACAGCAAGTGAGCAGTTCTTC. This encodes CSVVGGTASEQFF.

The gene calls are TRBV7-3 and TRBJ1-1; no clear D gene. This CDR3 contains 15 residues. The V and J ends lost 3 bases and 0 bases respectively, with 11 bases between them. CDR1 and CDR2 from the germline V gene are SGHTA and FQGTGA. The CDR3 bases are TGTGCCAGCAGCTTCTTCAATACAGTGAACACTGAAGCTTTCTTT. This sequence encodes CASSFFNTVNTEAFF. Based on the CDR3 plus reference TRBV7-3 and TRBJ1-1, the full variable domain is GAGVSQTPSNKVTEKGKYVELRCDPISGHTALYWYRQSLGQGPEFLIYFQGTGAADDSGLPNDRFFAVRPEGSVSTLKIQRTERGDSAVYLCASSFFNTVNTEAFFGQGTRLTVV.